The 18 T cell receptor beta chains below all came from one sample that was sequenced in a study of identical twins (dated by TCRdb to the mid-2010s). The library relied on 5' RACE. Sequenced using an Illumina HiSeq 2000. The public reads were reanalyzed by TCRdb: fastp trimming at Q25, MiXCR alignment, in-frame beta chains only. Each CDR3 protein appears once, grouped with its most common genes and DNA. The sample table shows about 530,000 distinct CDR3 sequences, and approximately 20% are seen once. Around 0.5% of the sample lies in the top ten. The sample was also linked to a second study, of yellow fever vaccine responses in identical twins.

Sequencing was done on a sample of CD4+ T cells sorted from blood. These receptors came from a woman under 30 in good health.

The chain combines TRBV4-1 with TRBJ1-6; TRBD1 is a possible D gene (5 bases). The CDR3 extends over 15 amino acids. CDR1 is MGHRA and CDR2 is YSYEKL in the germline V gene. Trimming took 0 bases from V and 9 from J, leaving 12 bases between them. The CDR3 spells CASSQEGVEGSPLHF. CDR3 bases: TGCGCCAGCAGCCAAGAAGGGGTAGAGGGTTCACCCCTCCACTTT.

This rearrangement joins TRBV11-2 to TRBJ2-4; D is possibly TRBD2 (5 bases). V lost 5 bases and J 7 bases, leaving 12 bases between the germline ends. The CDR3 loop spans 13 amino acids. Germline CDR1 and CDR2: SGHAT and FQNNGV. The CDR3 loop is CASSTMRDNIQYF. CDR3 nucleotides: TGTGCCAGCAGCACAATGAGGGATAACATTCAGTACTTC.

This clonotype was counted between two and nine times. V is TRBV6-1 and J is TRBJ1-1; the D gene is possibly TRBD1 (5 bases). Germline CDR1 reads MNHNS; CDR2 reads SASEGT. Trimming took off 7 bases at V and 8 bases at J, with 17 bases between the two ends. The CDR3 runs to 13 residues. CDR3 amino acids: CASTPGPRQEAFF. The CDR3 coding sequence is TGTGCCAGCACCCCGGGACCCCGACAGGAAGCTTTCTTT.

The chain uses TRBV3-1 and TRBJ2-7; TRBD2 aligns across 7 bases. V was pared by 0 bases and J by 4 bases, with 9 bases of the junction left unmatched. CDR1 is LGHDT and CDR2 is YNNKEL in the germline V gene (reference sequence). The CDR3 has 16 residues. The CDR3 sequence is CASSQDPRAGRYEQYF. CDR3 nucleotide sequence: TGTGCCAGCAGCCAAGATCCGCGAGCGGGAAGGTACGAGCAGTACTTC.

The chain carries TRBV10-3 and TRBJ1-3; 7 nucleotides agree with TRBD1. The CDR3 consists of 19 residues. Germline CDR1 reads ENHRY; CDR2 reads SYGVKD. J gave up 0 bases and V 6 bases, and 17 bases lay outside the gene matches. CDR3 sequence (DNA): TGTGCCATCAGCGCCCGACCAGCTCGAGGGGACAGCTCTGGAAACACCATATATTTT. Translation gives CAISARPARGDSSGNTIYF.

This clonotype has just a few counts. CDR3 residues: CASSFSGGSETQYF. The CDR3 coding sequence is TGTGCCAGCAGCTTCAGCGGGGGCTCGGAGACCCAGTACTTC. The chain carries TRBV7-9 and TRBJ2-5; 8 bases line up with TRBD2. This CDR3 is built from 14 residues. The V segment lost 3 bases and the J segment 5 bases; nucleotides outside the gene matches: 5. CDR1 and CDR2 (germline): SEHNR, FQNEAQ (reference sequence). The entire variable domain, with the rest obtained from reference TRBV7-9 and TRBJ2-5, is as follows: DTGVSQNPRHKITKRGQNVTFRCDPISEHNRLYWYRQTLGQGPEFLTYFQNEAQLEKSRLLSDRFSAERPKGSFSTLEIQRTEQGDSAMYLCASSFSGGSETQYFGPGTRLLVL.

V usage is TRBV15 and J usage is TRBJ2-1; TRBD2 aligns across 7 bases. This CDR3 is 16 amino acids long. Per the germline V gene, CDR1 is LNHNV and CDR2 is YYDKDF (reference sequence). V lost 3 bases, J lost 0 bases, and 5 bases stayed unmatched. The CDR3 DNA sequence: TGTGCCACCAGCAGGAGCGGGACCAGCTCCTACAATGAGCAGTTCTTC. Protein: CATSRSGTSSYNEQFF.

This clonotype was found a few times. The chain joins TRBV7-2 to TRBJ2-1; 9 bases are a match to TRBD1. The CDR3 loop spans 15 amino acids. The trim removed 6 bases at V and 3 bases at J, leaving 6 bases unmatched. Germline V CDR1 and CDR2: SGHTA, FQGNSA. The CDR3 loop is CASRPRQGVYNEQFF. Here the CDR3 DNA reads TGTGCCAGCAGGCCAAGACAGGGGGTCTACAATGAGCAGTTCTTC.

This rearrangement joins TRBV7-3 to TRBJ2-2, with a tentative D call TRBD1 (6 bases). The CDR3 runs 17 residues. Trimming pared 5 bases from V and 5 bases from J, leaving 21 bases between. Germline values: CDR1 SGHTA, CDR2 FQGTGA. The CDR3 DNA is TGTGCCAGCAGCCGACATCCAACAGGGAGAGATACCGGGGAGCTGTTTTTT. Its translation is CASSRHPTGRDTGELFF.

The genes are TRBV11-2 and TRBJ1-6; no reliable D call. V lost 5 bases and J 9 bases, leaving 8 bases between the germline ends. CDR3 size: 12 residues. CDR1 and CDR2 from the germline V gene are SGHAT and FQNNGV. CDR3 coding DNA: TGTGCCAGCAGCCCCCAGAGTTCACCCCTCCACTTT. Translation gives CASSPQSSPLHF.

The rearrangement uses TRBV4-2 and TRBJ2-1, with TRBD2 matching 9 bases. Per the germline V gene, CDR1 is LGHNA and CDR2 is YNFKEQ. Losses at the gene ends were 0 bases for V and 5 bases for J; bases not matched to a gene: 8. CDR3 size: 17 residues. CDR3 loop: CASSQDPTVAGDNEQFF. The CDR3 region has the DNA TGTGCCAGCAGCCAAGATCCGACGGTAGCGGGAGACAATGAGCAGTTCTTC.

This clonotype came up once. The V call is TRBV4-1, the J call TRBJ2-1, with 11 positions matching TRBD1. V trimming: 0 bases; J trimming: 6 bases; junction bases outside the gene matches: 4. Germline V lookup: CDR1 MGHRA, CDR2 YSYEKL. The CDR3 sequence is 16 residues long. CDR3: CASSQEDRGPLNEQFF. As DNA, the CDR3 is TGCGCCAGCAGCCAAGAGGACAGGGGGCCTCTCAATGAGCAGTTCTTC.

The J gene is TRBJ2-7, the V gene TRBV6-1; 7 nucleotides agree with TRBD1. The junction had 9 bases not matched to a gene; V was cut back by 5 bases and J by 2 bases. The CDR3 sequence is 15 residues long. Germline values: CDR1 MNHNS, CDR2 SASEGT. Written as DNA, the CDR3 is TGTGCCAGCAGTCCCCAATGGGACAGACCCTACGAGCAGTACTTC. As protein: CASSPQWDRPYEQYF.

This clonotype appeared a few times. The genes are TRBV5-1 and TRBJ2-2; D tentatively reads TRBD1 or TRBD2 (5 bases each). In germline, CDR1 is SGHRS, CDR2 YFSETQ. CDR3 length: 15 amino acids. The V end was cut by 3 bases, the J end by 7 bases, with 16 bases between. DNA for the CDR3: TGCGCCAGCAGCTATCGTGTAGAGGGGAACGGGGAGCTGTTTTTT. It translates to CASSYRVEGNGELFF.

Details on this clonotype: One junction end does not reproduce the germline sequence, and a read error may be involved. J is TRBJ2-7 and V is TRBV12-3 or TRBV12-4; TRBD2 agrees at 11 bases. CDR3 length: 14 amino acids. The CDR3 spells CASSSGILAGGVVF. CDR3 bases: TGTGCCAGCAGTTCCGGGATCCTAGCGGGAGGCGTTGTCTTC.

The chain employs TRBV2 and TRBJ2-5, with TRBD2 identical over 15 bases. The V gene's germline CDR1 is SNHLY and CDR2 FYNNEI. J lost 1 base, V lost 3 bases, and 0 bases had no gene match. The length of the CDR3 is 16 residues. CDR3 DNA sequence: TGTGCCAGCAGTGAGGGACTAGCGGGAGGCCAAGAGACCCAGTACTTC. Amino acid sequence: CASSEGLAGGQETQYF.

The DNA for the CDR3 is TGTGCCAGCAGGTCCGGTCGGGGCACCATATATTTT. Protein product: CASRSGRGTIYF. This chain connects TRBV28 to TRBJ1-3; D gene uncertain. The V and J ends lost 6 bases and 9 bases respectively, with 12 bases between them. CDR1 is MDHEN, CDR2 SYDVKM, per germline. CDR3 length: 12 amino acids.

This clonotype occurred a few times. The J gene is TRBJ1-4, the V gene TRBV20-1; possible D gene TRBD1, 5 bases. Germline V lookup: CDR1 DFQATT, CDR2 SNEGSKA (reference sequence). The CDR3 extends over 13 amino acids. V lost 6 bases, J lost 0 bases, and 8 bases lay in between. This CDR3 reads CSATDTTNEKLFF. CDR3 DNA: TGCAGTGCAACGGACACAACTAATGAAAAACTGTTTTTT.